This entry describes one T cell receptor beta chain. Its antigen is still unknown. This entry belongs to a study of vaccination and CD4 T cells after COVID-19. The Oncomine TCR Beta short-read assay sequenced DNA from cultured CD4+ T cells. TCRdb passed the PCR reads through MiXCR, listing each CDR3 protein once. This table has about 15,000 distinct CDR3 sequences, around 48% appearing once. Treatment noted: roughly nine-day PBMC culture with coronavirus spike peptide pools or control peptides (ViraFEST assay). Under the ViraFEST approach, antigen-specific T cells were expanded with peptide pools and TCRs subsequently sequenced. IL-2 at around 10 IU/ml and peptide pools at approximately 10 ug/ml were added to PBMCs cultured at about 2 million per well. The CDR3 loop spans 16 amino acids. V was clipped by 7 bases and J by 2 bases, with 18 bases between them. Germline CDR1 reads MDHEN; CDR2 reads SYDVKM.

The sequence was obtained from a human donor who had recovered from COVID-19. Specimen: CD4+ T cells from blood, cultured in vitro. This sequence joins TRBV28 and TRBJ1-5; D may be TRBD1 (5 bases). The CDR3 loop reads CASTPPGGVGNQPQHF. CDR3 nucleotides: TGTGCCAGCACCCCGCCGGGGGGGGTTGGCAATCAGCCCCAGCATTTT.